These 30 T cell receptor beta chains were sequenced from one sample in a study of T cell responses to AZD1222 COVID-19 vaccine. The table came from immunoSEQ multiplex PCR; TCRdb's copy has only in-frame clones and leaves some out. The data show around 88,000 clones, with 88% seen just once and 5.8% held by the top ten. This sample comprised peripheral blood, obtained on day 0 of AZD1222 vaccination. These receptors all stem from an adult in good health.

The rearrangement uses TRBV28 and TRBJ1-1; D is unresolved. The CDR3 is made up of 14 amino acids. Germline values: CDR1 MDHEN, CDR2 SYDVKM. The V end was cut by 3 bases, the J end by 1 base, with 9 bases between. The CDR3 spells CASSLWQSNTEAFF. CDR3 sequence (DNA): TGTGCCAGCAGTTTGTGGCAATCGAACACTGAAGCTTTCTTT.

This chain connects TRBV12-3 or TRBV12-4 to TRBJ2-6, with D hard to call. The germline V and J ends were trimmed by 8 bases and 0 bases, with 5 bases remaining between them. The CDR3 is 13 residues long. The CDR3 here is CASLRSGANVLTF. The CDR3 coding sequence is TGTGCCAGCCTACGCTCTGGGGCCAACGTCCTGACTTTC.

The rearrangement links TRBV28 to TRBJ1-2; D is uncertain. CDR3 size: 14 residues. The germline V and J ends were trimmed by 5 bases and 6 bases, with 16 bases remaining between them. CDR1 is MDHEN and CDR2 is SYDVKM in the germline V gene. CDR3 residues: CASSLRVLWNGYTF. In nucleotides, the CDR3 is TGTGCCAGCAGTCTACGGGTTCTGTGGAATGGCTACACCTTC.

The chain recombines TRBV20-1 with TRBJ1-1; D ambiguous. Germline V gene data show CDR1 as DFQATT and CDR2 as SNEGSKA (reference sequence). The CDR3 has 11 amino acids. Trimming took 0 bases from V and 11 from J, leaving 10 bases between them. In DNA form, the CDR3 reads TGCAGTGCTAGAGAGCCCCCTCGGGCTTTCTTT. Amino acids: CSAREPPRAFF.

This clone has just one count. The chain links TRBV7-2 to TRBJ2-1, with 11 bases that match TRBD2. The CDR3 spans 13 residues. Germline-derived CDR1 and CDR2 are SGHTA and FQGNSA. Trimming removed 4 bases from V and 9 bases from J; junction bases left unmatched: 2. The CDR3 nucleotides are TGTGCCAGCAGCTATGGACTAGCGGGTGAGCAGTTCTTC. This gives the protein CASSYGLAGEQFF.

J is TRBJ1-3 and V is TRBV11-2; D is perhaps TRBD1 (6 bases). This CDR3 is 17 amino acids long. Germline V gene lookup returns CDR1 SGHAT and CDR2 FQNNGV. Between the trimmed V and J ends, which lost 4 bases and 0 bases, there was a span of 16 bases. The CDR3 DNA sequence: TGTGCCAGCAGCTCATACGGCCGGGGGCTCTCTGGAAACACCATATATTTT. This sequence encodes CASSSYGRGLSGNTIYF.

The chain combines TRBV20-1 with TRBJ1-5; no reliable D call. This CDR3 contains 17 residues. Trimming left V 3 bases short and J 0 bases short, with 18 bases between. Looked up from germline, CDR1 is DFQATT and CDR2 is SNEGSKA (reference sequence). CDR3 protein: CSASPGIERNSNQPQHF. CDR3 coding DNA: TGCAGTGCTAGTCCTGGTATCGAAAGAAATAGCAATCAGCCCCAGCATTTT.

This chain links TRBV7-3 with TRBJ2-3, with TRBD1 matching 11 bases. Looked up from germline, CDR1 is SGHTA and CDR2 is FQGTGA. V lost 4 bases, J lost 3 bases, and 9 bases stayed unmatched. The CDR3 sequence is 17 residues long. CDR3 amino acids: CASSSRGQGVGTDTQYF. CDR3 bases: TGTGCCAGCAGCTCAAGGGGACAGGGGGTTGGTACAGATACGCAGTATTTT. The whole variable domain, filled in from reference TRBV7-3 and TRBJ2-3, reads GAGVSQTPSNKVTEKGKYVELRCDPISGHTALYWYRQSLGQGPEFLIYFQGTGAADDSGLPNDRFFAVRPEGSVSTLKIQRTERGDSAVYLCASSSRGQGVGTDTQYFGPGTRLTVL.

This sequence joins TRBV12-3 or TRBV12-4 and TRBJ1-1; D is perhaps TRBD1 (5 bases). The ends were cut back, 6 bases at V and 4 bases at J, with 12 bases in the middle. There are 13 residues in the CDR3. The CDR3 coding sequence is TGTGCCAGCAGCCTCGACGGGGGCACTGAAGCTTTCTTT. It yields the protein CASSLDGGTEAFF.

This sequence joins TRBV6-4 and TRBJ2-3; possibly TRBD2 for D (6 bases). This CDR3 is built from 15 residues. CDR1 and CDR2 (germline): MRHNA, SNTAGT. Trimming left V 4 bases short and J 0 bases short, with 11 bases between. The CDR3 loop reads CASSGQGGSTDTQYF. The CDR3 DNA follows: TGTGCCAGCAGTGGGCAGGGAGGCAGCACAGATACGCAGTATTTT.

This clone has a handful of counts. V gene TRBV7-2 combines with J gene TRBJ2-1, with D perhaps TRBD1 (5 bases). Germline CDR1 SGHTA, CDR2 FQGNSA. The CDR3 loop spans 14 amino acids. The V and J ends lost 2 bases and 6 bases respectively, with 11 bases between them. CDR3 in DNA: TGTGCCAGCAGCTTATCTTACCAGGGCAATGAGCAGTTCTTC. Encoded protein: CASSLSYQGNEQFF.

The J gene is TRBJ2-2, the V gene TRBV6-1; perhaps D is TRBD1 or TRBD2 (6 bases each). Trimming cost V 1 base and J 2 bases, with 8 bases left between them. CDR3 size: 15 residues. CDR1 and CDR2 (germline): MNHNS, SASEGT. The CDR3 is CASSEGGANTGELFF. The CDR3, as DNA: TGTGCCAGCAGTGAAGGGGGGGCAAACACCGGGGAGCTGTTTTTT.

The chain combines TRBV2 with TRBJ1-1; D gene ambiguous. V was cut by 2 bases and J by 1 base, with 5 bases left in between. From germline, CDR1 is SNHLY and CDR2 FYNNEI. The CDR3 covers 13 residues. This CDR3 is CASSERQNTEAFF. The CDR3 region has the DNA TGTGCCAGCAGTGAACGACAGAACACTGAAGCTTTCTTT. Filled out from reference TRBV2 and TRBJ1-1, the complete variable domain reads EPEVTQTPSHQVTQMGQEVILRCVPISNHLYFYWYRQILGQKVEFLVSFYNNEISEKSEIFDDQFSVERPDGSNFTLKIRSTKLEDSAMYFCASSERQNTEAFFGQGTRLTVV.

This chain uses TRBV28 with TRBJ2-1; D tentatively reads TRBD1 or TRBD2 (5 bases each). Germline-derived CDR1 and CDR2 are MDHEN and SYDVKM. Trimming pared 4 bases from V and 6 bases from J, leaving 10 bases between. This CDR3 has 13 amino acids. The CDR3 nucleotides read TGTGCCAGCAGTTCCGGGACGGTCAATGAGCAGTTCTTC. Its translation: CASSSGTVNEQFF.

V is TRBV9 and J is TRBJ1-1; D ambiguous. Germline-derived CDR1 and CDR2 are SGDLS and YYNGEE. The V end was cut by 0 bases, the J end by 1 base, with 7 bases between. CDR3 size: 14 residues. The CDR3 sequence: CASSVGSGNTEAFF. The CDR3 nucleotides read TGTGCCAGCAGCGTAGGATCAGGGAACACTGAAGCTTTCTTT.

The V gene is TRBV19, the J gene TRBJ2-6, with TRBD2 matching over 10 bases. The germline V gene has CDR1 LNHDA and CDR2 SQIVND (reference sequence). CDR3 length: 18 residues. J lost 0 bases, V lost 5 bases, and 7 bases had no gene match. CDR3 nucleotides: TGTGCCAGTAGTGCTCGACTAGCGGGCAGCTCTGGGGCCAACGTCCTGACTTTC. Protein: CASSARLAGSSGANVLTF.

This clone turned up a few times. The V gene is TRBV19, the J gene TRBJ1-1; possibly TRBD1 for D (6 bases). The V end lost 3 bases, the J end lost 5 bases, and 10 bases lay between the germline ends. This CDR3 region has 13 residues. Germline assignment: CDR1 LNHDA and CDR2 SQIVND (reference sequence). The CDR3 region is CASSIQQGTEAFF. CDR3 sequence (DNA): TGTGCCAGTAGTATTCAACAGGGAACTGAAGCTTTCTTT.

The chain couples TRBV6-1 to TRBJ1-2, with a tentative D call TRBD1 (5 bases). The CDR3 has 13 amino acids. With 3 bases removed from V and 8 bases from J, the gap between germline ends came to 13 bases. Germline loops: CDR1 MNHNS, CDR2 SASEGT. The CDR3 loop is CASSEQGLLGYTF. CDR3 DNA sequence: TGTGCCAGCAGTGAGCAGGGTCTTCTGGGCTACACCTTC.

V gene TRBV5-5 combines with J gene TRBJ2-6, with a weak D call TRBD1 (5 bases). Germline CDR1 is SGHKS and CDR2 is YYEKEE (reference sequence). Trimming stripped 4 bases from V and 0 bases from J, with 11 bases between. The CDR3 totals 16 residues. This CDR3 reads CASSRTPSSGANVLTF. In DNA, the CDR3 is TGTGCCAGCAGCAGGACACCAAGCTCTGGGGCCAACGTCCTGACTTTC.

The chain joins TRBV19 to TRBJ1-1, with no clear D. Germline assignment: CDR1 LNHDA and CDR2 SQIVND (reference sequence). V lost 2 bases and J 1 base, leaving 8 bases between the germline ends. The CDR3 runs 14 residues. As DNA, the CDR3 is TGTGCCAGTAGTATAACACCGGAGAACACTGAAGCTTTCTTT. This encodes CASSITPENTEAFF.

CDR3: CASLNLGLAGFYEQYF. As DNA, the CDR3 is TGTGCCAGCCTCAACCTCGGACTAGCGGGATTCTACGAGCAGTACTTC. The chain carries TRBV5-6 and TRBJ2-7; 12 bases map to TRBD2. The CDR3 covers 16 residues. V lost 7 bases to trimming and J lost 3 bases; unmatched junction nucleotides: 11. CDR1 is SGHDT, CDR2 YYEEEE, per germline. Full variable domain (rest looked up from reference TRBV5-6 and TRBJ2-7): DAGVTQSPTHLIKTRGQQVTLRCSPKSGHDTVSWYQQALGQGPQFIFQYYEEEERQRGNFPDRFSGHQFPNYSSELNVNALLLGDSALYLCASLNLGLAGFYEQYFGPGTRLTVT.

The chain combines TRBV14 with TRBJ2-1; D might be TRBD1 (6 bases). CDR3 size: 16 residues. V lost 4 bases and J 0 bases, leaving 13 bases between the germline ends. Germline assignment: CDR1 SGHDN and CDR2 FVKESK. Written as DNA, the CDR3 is TGTGCCAGCAGCCGTCCCCAAGGGGGCTCCTACAATGAGCAGTTCTTC. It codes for CASSRPQGGSYNEQFF.

CDR3 amino acids: CASSRPRGTTTTNNEQFF. The CDR3 nucleotides are TGTGCCAGCAGCCGACCCAGGGGAACTACTACTACTAACAATGAGCAGTTCTTC. The rearrangement joins TRBV7-9 to TRBJ2-1; TRBD1 is a possible D gene (6 bases). The V end lost 5 bases, the J end lost 5 bases, and 25 bases lay between the germline ends. The germline V gene has CDR1 SEHNR and CDR2 FQNEAQ (reference sequence). The CDR3 totals 18 residues.

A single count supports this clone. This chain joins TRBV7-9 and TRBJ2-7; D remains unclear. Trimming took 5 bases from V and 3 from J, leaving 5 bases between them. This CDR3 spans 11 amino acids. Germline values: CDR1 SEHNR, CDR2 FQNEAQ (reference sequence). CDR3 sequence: CASSHSYEQYF. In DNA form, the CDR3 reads TGTGCCAGCAGCCATAGCTACGAGCAGTACTTC.

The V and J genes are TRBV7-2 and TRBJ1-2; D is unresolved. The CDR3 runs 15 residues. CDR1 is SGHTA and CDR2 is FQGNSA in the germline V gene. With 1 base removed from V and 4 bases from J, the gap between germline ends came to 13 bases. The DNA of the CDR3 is TGTGCCAGCAGCTTAGAAGGGTCCCCGGTCTATGGCTACACCTTC. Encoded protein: CASSLEGSPVYGYTF.

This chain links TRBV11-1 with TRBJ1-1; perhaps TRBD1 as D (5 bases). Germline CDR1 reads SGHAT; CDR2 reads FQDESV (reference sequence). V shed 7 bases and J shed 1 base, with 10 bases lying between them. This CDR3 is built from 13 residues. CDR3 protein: CASKGRPNTEAFF. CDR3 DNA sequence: TGTGCCAGCAAGGGGCGGCCGAACACTGAAGCTTTCTTT.

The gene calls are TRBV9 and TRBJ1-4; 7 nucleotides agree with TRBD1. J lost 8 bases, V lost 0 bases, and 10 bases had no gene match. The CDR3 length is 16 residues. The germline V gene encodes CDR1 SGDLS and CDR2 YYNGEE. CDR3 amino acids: CASSVGMGTVGEKLFF. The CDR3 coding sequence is TGTGCCAGCAGCGTAGGTATGGGGACAGTCGGAGAAAAACTGTTTTTT.

The chain's CDR3 is CSVAVGGGSSYNEQFF. The CDR3 DNA sequence: TGCAGCGTTGCCGTGGGGGGCGGTAGCTCCTACAATGAGCAGTTCTTC. The genes are TRBV29-1 and TRBJ2-1, with D perhaps matching TRBD1 or TRBD2 (6 bases each). The germline CDR1 and CDR2 sequences are SQVTM and ANQGSEA. This CDR3 is 16 amino acids long. V lost 4 bases to trimming and J lost 0 bases, with 16 bases between them.

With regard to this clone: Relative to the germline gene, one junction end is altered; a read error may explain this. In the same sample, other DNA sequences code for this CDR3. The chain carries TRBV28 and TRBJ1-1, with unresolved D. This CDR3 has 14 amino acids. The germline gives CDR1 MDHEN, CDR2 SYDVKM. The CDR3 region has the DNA TGTGCCAGCAGTTTAGGGGTCCAATCCCTTGAAGCGTTCTTT. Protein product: CASSLGVQSLEAFF.

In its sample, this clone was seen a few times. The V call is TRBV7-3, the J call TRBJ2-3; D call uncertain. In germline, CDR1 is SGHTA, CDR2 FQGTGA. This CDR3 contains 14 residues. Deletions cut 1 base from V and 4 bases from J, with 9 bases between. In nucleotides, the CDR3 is TGTGCCAGCAGCTTAAGGGTTAGCCCAGATACGCAGTATTTT. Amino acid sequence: CASSLRVSPDTQYF.